This passage covers 32 T cell receptor beta chains from one sample sequenced in a study of CD8+CD57+ T cells in acquired aplastic anemia. Using genomic DNA as the template, TCR beta VDJ and CDR3 profiling was carried out. Via MiXCR, TCRdb re-called the reads, giving one row per CDR3 protein. The sample gives around 430,000 distinct CDR3 sequences, approximately 33% of which show up once; nearly 0.85% is in the top ten. The patients chosen for sequencing had shown expansion of CD8+CD57+ cells (detected by flow cytometry). Input material: sorted CD4+, CD8+, or CD8+CD57+ T cells (not recorded which) from PBMCs. The receptors were sampled from a human donor with aplastic anemia.

In its sample, this clonotype was seen a few times. One junction end does not reproduce the germline sequence, and a read error may be involved. The chain has TRBV10-3 and TRBJ1-4, with D hard to call. This CDR3 is 16 amino acids long. Germline V gene lookup returns CDR1 ENHRY and CDR2 SYGVKD. The chain's CDR3 is CASSDPKGTTNEKLFF. The CDR3 DNA reads TGTGCCAGCAGTGACCCAAAGGGAACAACTAATGAAAAACTGTTTTTT.

The chain couples TRBV20-1 to TRBJ2-5, with D uncertain. Trimming left V 6 bases short and J 1 base short, with 6 bases between. The CDR3 has 11 residues. Germline loops: CDR1 DFQATT, CDR2 SNEGSKA (reference sequence). The chain's CDR3 is CSALTQETQYF. CDR3 bases: TGCAGTGCACTAACCCAAGAGACCCAGTACTTC.

This clonotype was seen ten or more times. V usage is TRBV2 and J usage is TRBJ1-1, with D possibly being TRBD1 (5 bases). With 8 bases removed from V and 2 bases from J, the gap between germline ends came to 12 bases. The CDR3 sequence is 13 residues long. The germline CDR1 and CDR2 sequences are SNHLY and FYNNEI. The CDR3 bases are TGTGCCAGCCAAGGGGTGGTAAACACTGAAGCTTTCTTT. Translation gives CASQGVVNTEAFF.

This clonotype came up many times. This chain connects TRBV7-6 to TRBJ2-1; D unresolved. V dropped 5 bases and J dropped 7 bases, with 15 bases sitting between them. Germline-derived CDR1 and CDR2 are SGHVS and FNYEAQ. CDR3 size: 14 residues. The CDR3 loop is CASSPQRLRNEQFF. For the CDR3, the DNA is TGTGCCAGCAGCCCTCAAAGGTTGAGGAATGAGCAGTTCTTC. Complete variable domain (other parts from reference TRBV7-6 and TRBJ2-1): GAGVSQSPRYKVTKRGQDVALRCDPISGHVSLYWYRQALGQGPEFLTYFNYEAQQDKSGLPNDRFSAERPEGSISTLTIQRTEQRDSAMYRCASSPQRLRNEQFFGPGTRLTVL.

V usage is TRBV4-1 and J usage is TRBJ1-2, with a possible D match to TRBD1 (5 bases). The germline V gene encodes CDR1 MGHRA and CDR2 YSYEKL. This CDR3 contains 15 residues. The V end lost 0 bases, the J end lost 7 bases, and 15 bases lay between the germline ends. The chain's CDR3 is CASSQDLGDGSGYTF. The CDR3 nucleotides read TGCGCCAGCAGCCAAGATTTAGGGGACGGTAGTGGCTACACCTTC.

This clonotype was observed a few times. The rearrangement uses TRBV5-8 and TRBJ2-7; D is uncertain. The germline V and J ends were trimmed by 6 bases and 0 bases, with 16 bases remaining between them. Germline V gene sequence: CDR1 SGHTS, CDR2 YDEGEE. The CDR3 sequence is 15 residues long. The CDR3 loop is CASTLTPMSSYEQYF. The CDR3 DNA reads TGTGCCAGCACCCTGACCCCCATGAGCTCCTACGAGCAGTACTTC.

This clonotype was recorded a few times. V and J are TRBV5-1 and TRBJ1-1; D ambiguous. CDR3 size: 13 residues. V lost 0 bases to trimming and J lost 2 bases, with 5 bases between them. The germline V gene has CDR1 SGHRS and CDR2 YFSETQ. As DNA, the CDR3 is TGCGCCAGCAGCTTGGGGCACAACACTGAAGCTTTCTTT. Protein product: CASSLGHNTEAFF.

J is TRBJ1-1 and V is TRBV19; the match to TRBD1 covers 11 bases. V lost 10 bases, J lost 5 bases, and 18 bases stayed unmatched. The germline V gene encodes CDR1 LNHDA and CDR2 SQIVND (reference sequence). There are 17 residues in the CDR3. CDR3 coding DNA: TGTGCCACCGTGGACAGGGGGCTTTTCGTGGGGAAAACTGAAGCTTTCTTT. The encoded protein is CATVDRGLFVGKTEAFF.

This clonotype was seen at least ten times. V gene TRBV10-3 combines with J gene TRBJ1-1, with 8 nucleotides matching TRBD1. This CDR3 comprises 17 residues. CDR1 and CDR2 from the germline V gene are ENHRY and SYGVKD. V lost 5 bases, J lost 1 base, and 12 bases stayed unmatched. CDR3 sequence (DNA): TGTGCCATCAGTTCGGGGAGGGCAGGGGGCCCGAACACTGAAGCTTTCTTT. Amino acids: CAISSGRAGGPNTEAFF.

Details on this clonotype: A much bigger clone sits one base away, suggesting this may be a read error. The chain recombines TRBV7-9 with TRBJ2-7, with a weak D call TRBD2 (7 bases). The CDR3 is 15 amino acids. Germline V CDR1 and CDR2: SEHNR, FQNEAQ (reference sequence). CDR3 loop: CASSFPNAGDYERYF. CDR3 DNA: TGTGCCAGCAGCTTCCCGAACGCAGGGGACTACGAGCGGTACTTC.

About this clonotype itself: An end of the junction differs from the germline gene, which may be a read error. The chain uses TRBV15 and TRBJ2-7, with TRBD1 matching over 8 bases. Germline CDR1 is LNHNV and CDR2 is YYDKDF (reference sequence). The CDR3 length is 15 residues. Here the CDR3 reads CAASTGRTGSYEQYF. In DNA form, the CDR3 reads TGTGCCGCCAGCACTGGAAGGACAGGGTCCTACGAGCAGTACTTC.

In its sample, this clonotype was seen many times. The rearrangement uses TRBV20-1 and TRBJ1-2; 7 positions match TRBD1. V lost 8 bases, J lost 3 bases, and 12 bases stayed unmatched. The length of the CDR3 is 14 residues. Germline V gene lookup returns CDR1 DFQATT and CDR2 SNEGSKA (reference sequence). As DNA, the CDR3 is TGCAGTCTTCTGATCCGGGACAGAGACTATGGCTACACCTTC. Its translation is CSLLIRDRDYGYTF.

This clonotype has more than one count but fewer than ten. The gene calls are TRBV12-3 or TRBV12-4 and TRBJ2-7; D tentatively reads TRBD1 or TRBD2 (5 bases each). This CDR3 region has 15 residues. Trimming took off 5 bases at V and 4 bases at J, with 18 bases between the two ends. The CDR3 region is CASSQDEGPEYEQYF. The CDR3 coding sequence is TGTGCCAGCAGTCAAGACGAGGGGCCGGAGTACGAGCAGTACTTC.

This clonotype was detected only once. This chain joins TRBV20-1 and TRBJ1-1, with D uncertain. CDR1 and CDR2 from the germline V gene are DFQATT and SNEGSKA (reference sequence). V was shortened by 3 bases and J by 4 bases, with 12 bases between the two germline ends. The CDR3 is made up of 13 amino acids. The CDR3 reads CSASPTPGTEAFF. The DNA of the CDR3 is TGCAGTGCTAGCCCCACCCCTGGCACTGAAGCTTTCTTT.

The chain carries TRBV25-1 and TRBJ2-7, with TRBD2 identical over 9 bases. The germline gives CDR1 MGHDK, CDR2 SYGVNS. J lost 0 bases, V lost 7 bases, and 13 bases had no gene match. CDR3 length equals 17 residues. DNA for the CDR3: TGTGCCAGCACCCGGGACTTCGGGACTAGCAGCTCCTACGAGCAGTACTTC. It yields the protein CASTRDFGTSSSYEQYF.

J is TRBJ2-5 and V is TRBV9; 7 positions agree with TRBD2. There are 17 residues in the CDR3. Trimming at V came to 4 bases and at J to 3 bases, leaving 15 bases not matched to a gene. In germline, CDR1 is SGDLS, CDR2 YYNGEE. In DNA, the CDR3 is TGTGCCAGCAGCCAGGCAACTAGCGCTACATGGAAAGAGACCCAGTACTTC. Protein sequence: CASSQATSATWKETQYF.

V is TRBV2 and J is TRBJ2-1; possibly TRBD1 or TRBD2 for D (5 bases each). Per the germline V gene, CDR1 is SNHLY and CDR2 is FYNNEI. With 3 bases removed from V and 5 bases from J, the gap between germline ends came to 14 bases. The CDR3 sequence is 15 residues long. In nucleotides, the CDR3 is TGTGCCAGCAGTGACGGGATCCCAGGGAACAATGAGCAGTTCTTC. This sequence encodes CASSDGIPGNNEQFF.

In regard to this clonotype: This may come from a read error, since a much larger clone is one base off. The genes are TRBV19 and TRBJ2-1; D ambiguous. CDR3 length: 14 amino acids. Germline-derived CDR1 and CDR2 are LNHDA and SQIVND (reference sequence). Trimming stripped 7 bases from V and 8 bases from J, with 18 bases between. In nucleotides, the CDR3 is TGTGCCAGTAAGGTACATTCAGCCCCCGATGAGCAGTTCTTC. It yields the protein CASKVHSAPDEQFF. The full variable domain, rest sourced from reference TRBV19 and TRBJ2-1, is DGGITQSPKYLFRKEGQNVTLSCEQNLNHDAMYWYRQDPGQGLRLIYYSQIVNDFQKGDIAEGYSVSREKKESFPLTVTSAQKNPTAFYLCASKVHSAPDEQFFGPGTRLTVL.

V is TRBV10-3 and J is TRBJ1-2; 7 bases align to TRBD1. V dropped 5 bases and J dropped 4; count of bases not matched to a gene: 10. There are 15 residues in the CDR3. Germline-derived CDR1 and CDR2 are ENHRY and SYGVKD. CDR3: CAISWSGTATYGYTF. Here the CDR3 DNA reads TGTGCCATCAGTTGGTCCGGGACAGCGACCTATGGCTACACCTTC.

This clonotype was observed at least ten times. The chain has TRBV20-1 and TRBJ1-5; 7 bases agree with TRBD1. CDR1 is DFQATT and CDR2 is SNEGSKA in the germline V gene (reference sequence). V was clipped by 3 bases and J by 0 bases; unmatched bases: 8. This CDR3 is 16 amino acids long. The CDR3 is CSASRQGVISNQPQHF. The CDR3 coding sequence is TGCAGTGCTAGCAGGCAGGGGGTTATTAGCAATCAGCCCCAGCATTTT.

This chain links TRBV6-1 with TRBJ2-7, with D uncertain. The CDR3 has 14 amino acids. The germline CDR1 and CDR2 sequences are MNHNS and SASEGT. With 0 bases removed from V and 5 bases from J, the gap between germline ends came to 11 bases. The CDR3 region is CASSEAGWQNEQYF. In nucleotides, the CDR3 is TGTGCCAGCAGTGAAGCAGGTTGGCAGAACGAGCAGTACTTC.

This clonotype was detected a few times. The chain is built from TRBV20-1 and TRBJ2-7, with 8 positions matching TRBD2. The germline gives CDR1 DFQATT, CDR2 SNEGSKA (reference sequence). The trim removed 2 bases at V and 3 bases at J, leaving 15 bases unmatched. The CDR3 has 17 amino acids. CDR3 loop: CSARQLASSGFIYEQYF. CDR3 nucleotides: TGCAGTGCTAGACAGTTAGCGTCTAGCGGGTTTATCTACGAGCAGTACTTC.

This clonotype was observed at least ten times. V is TRBV2 and J is TRBJ2-7; D remains unclear. The V gene lost 4 bases and the J gene lost 1 base, with 17 bases spanning the gap. The CDR3 has 16 residues. Looked up from germline, CDR1 is SNHLY and CDR2 is FYNNEI. The CDR3 loop reads CASSGLFGSYSYEQYF. As DNA, the CDR3 is TGTGCCAGCAGTGGCCTGTTTGGGTCCTATTCCTACGAGCAGTACTTC.

The rearrangement joins TRBV9 to TRBJ2-3, with 8 nucleotides matching TRBD2. Germline V CDR1 and CDR2: SGDLS, YYNGEE. V was pared by 0 bases and J by 0 bases, with 6 bases of the junction left unmatched. This CDR3 is 17 amino acids long. The CDR3 loop is CASSVDGGASSTDTQYF. CDR3 nucleotide sequence: TGTGCCAGCAGCGTAGACGGGGGGGCTTCTAGCACAGATACGCAGTATTTT.

This clonotype was seen ten or more times. This chain connects TRBV29-1 to TRBJ2-7, with D tentatively TRBD2 (6 bases). Trimming cost V 6 bases and J 2 bases, with 14 bases left between them. This CDR3 is 13 amino acids long. From germline, CDR1 is SQVTM and CDR2 ANQGSEA. Here the CDR3 reads CSVRLDYPYEQYF. Written as DNA, the CDR3 is TGCAGCGTCCGGTTGGACTATCCCTACGAGCAGTACTTC.

The chain uses TRBV12-5 and TRBJ1-5; D ambiguous. Germline CDR1 reads LGHNT; CDR2 reads FRNRAP. The CDR3 runs to 12 residues. Between the trimmed V and J ends, which lost 1 base and 9 bases, there was a span of 7 bases. The CDR3 DNA sequence: TGTGCTAGTGGTTTGGCCCTGGGGCCCCAGCATTTT. This sequence encodes CASGLALGPQHF.

This clonotype was counted only a few times. The gene calls are TRBV20-1 and TRBJ1-3, with D hard to call. The ends were cut back, 6 bases at V and 3 bases at J, with 9 bases in the middle. Germline CDR1 is DFQATT and CDR2 is SNEGSKA (reference sequence). The CDR3 has 12 amino acids. The CDR3 here is CSAQDRGNTIYF. In DNA, the CDR3 is TGCAGTGCCCAGGACCGTGGAAACACCATATATTTT.

The rearrangement uses TRBV6-5 and TRBJ1-1; D might be TRBD1 (5 bases). CDR1 is MNHEY, CDR2 SVGAGI, per germline. Trimming took 5 bases from V and 1 from J, leaving 14 bases between them. The CDR3 runs to 15 residues. As DNA, the CDR3 is TGTGCCAGCAGTGGTAGTGGACACCGGAACACTGAAGCTTTCTTT. Translation gives CASSGSGHRNTEAFF.

This clonotype showed up just once. The chain carries TRBV29-1 and TRBJ1-4; D not resolved. CDR3 size: 11 residues. Germline loops: CDR1 SQVTM, CDR2 ANQGSEA. CDR3 coding DNA: TGCAGTGCTAGAGAGGAGGGAAAACTGTTTTTT. Its translation is CSAREEGKLFF.

CDR3 protein: CACAAHRFSGNTIYF. CDR3 sequence (DNA): TGTGCCTGCGCAGCCCACAGGTTTTCTGGAAACACCATATATTTT. J is TRBJ1-3 and V is TRBV30; tentative D call: TRBD1 (5 bases). Deletions cut 6 bases from V and 1 base from J, with 16 bases between. Germline CDR1 is GTSNPN and CDR2 is SVGIG (reference sequence). The CDR3 covers 15 residues.

The CDR3 coding sequence is TGTGCCGCGACAGAAGGTGTCAGGGAGGGTTCACCCCTCCACTTT. Amino acids: CAATEGVREGSPLHF. The V and J genes are TRBV10-3 and TRBJ1-6, with D perhaps TRBD1 (5 bases). V shed 11 bases and J shed 9 bases, with 23 bases lying between them. The CDR3 runs to 15 residues. Germline CDR1 and CDR2: ENHRY and SYGVKD.

In its sample, this clonotype was seen a few times. The chain recombines TRBV5-1 with TRBJ1-2; 8 bases agree with TRBD1. The CDR3 is made up of 17 amino acids. CDR1 is SGHRS and CDR2 is YFSETQ in the germline V gene. The junction had 15 bases not matched to a gene; V was cut back by 4 bases and J by 4 bases. This chain's CDR3 is CASSPTGVRPTVYGYTF. Here the CDR3 DNA reads TGCGCCAGCAGCCCGACAGGGGTCCGACCAACTGTCTATGGCTACACCTTC.